Listed here is a single T cell receptor (beta chain). These data belong to a study of patients and donors after allogeneic stem cell transplantation. Per germline, CDR1 SGHRS and CDR2 YFSETQ. The CDR3 extends over 15 amino acids. After removal of 4 bases from V and 0 bases from J, the junction contained 4 bases not matched to a gene. One entry per CDR3 protein, called by TCRdb with MiXCR from the RT-PCR reads. This sample has roughly 150,000 distinct CDR3 sequences, with about 24% found just once. Sequenced material: blood, either unsorted or a sorted T cell fraction (not recorded which). The V call is TRBV5-1, the J call TRBJ2-1; 7 bases agree with TRBD2. The sequence came from a human donor who was either an allogeneic HSCT recipient or a stem cell or donor lymphocyte infusion donor (not recorded which). It is not recorded whose cells these are; they may come from a transplant donor. In DNA form, the CDR3 reads TGCGCCAGCAGCCCCAGGACTAGCTCCTACAATGAGCAGTTCTTC. Protein sequence: CASSPRTSSYNEQFF. The whole variable domain, remainder taken from reference TRBV5-1 and TRBJ2-1, is KAGVTQTPRYLIKTRGQQVTLSCSPISGHRSVSWYQQTPGQGLQFLFEYFSETQRNKGNFPGRFSGRQFSNSRSEMNVSTLELGDSALYLCASSPRTSSYNEQFFGPGTRLTVL.